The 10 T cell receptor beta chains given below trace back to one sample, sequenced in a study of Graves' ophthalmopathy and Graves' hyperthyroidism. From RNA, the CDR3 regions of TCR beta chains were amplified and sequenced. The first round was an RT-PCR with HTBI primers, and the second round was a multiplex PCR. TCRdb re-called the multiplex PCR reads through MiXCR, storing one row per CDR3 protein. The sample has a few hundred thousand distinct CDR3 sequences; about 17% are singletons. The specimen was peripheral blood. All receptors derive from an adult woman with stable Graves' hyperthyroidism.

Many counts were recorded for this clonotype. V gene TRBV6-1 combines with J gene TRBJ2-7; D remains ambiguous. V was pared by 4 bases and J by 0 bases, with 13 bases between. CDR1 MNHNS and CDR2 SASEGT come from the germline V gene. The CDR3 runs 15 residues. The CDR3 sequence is CASSATGASSYEQYF. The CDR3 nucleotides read TGTGCCAGCAGTGCAACGGGTGCATCCTCCTACGAGCAGTACTTC.

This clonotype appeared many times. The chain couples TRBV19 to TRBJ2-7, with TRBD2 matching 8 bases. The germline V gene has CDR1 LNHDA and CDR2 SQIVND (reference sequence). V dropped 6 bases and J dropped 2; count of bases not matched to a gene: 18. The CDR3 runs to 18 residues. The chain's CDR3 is CASSPGLPPIAGPYEQYF. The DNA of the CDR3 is TGTGCCAGTAGCCCGGGACTTCCACCCATAGCGGGACCCTACGAGCAGTACTTC.

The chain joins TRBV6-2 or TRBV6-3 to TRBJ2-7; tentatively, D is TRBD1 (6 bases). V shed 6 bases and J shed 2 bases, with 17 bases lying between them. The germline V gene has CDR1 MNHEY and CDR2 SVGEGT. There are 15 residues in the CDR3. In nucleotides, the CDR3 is TGTGCCAGCAGATCATTTCTAGGGGGAGCCTACGAGCAGTACTTC. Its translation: CASRSFLGGAYEQYF.

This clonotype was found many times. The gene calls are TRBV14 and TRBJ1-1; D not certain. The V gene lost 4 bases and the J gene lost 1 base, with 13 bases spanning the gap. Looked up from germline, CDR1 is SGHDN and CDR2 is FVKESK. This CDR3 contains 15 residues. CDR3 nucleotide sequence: TGTGCCAGCAGCCTCTGGGCGTATGAGAACACTGAAGCTTTCTTT. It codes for CASSLWAYENTEAFF.

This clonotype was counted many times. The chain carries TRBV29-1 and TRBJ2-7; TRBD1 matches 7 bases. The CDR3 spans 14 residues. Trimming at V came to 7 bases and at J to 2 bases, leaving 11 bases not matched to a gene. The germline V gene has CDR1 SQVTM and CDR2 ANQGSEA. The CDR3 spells CSALKVTGTYEQYF. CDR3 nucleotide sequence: TGCAGCGCTCTGAAAGTGACAGGGACCTACGAGCAGTACTTC.

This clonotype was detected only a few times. The CDR3: CASSPSGEIAEAFF. For the CDR3, the DNA is TGCGCCAGCAGCCCCTCCGGGGAAATCGCTGAAGCTTTCTTT. The J gene is TRBJ1-1, the V gene TRBV5-1; D ambiguous. From germline, CDR1 is SGHRS and CDR2 YFSETQ. The CDR3 has 14 residues. V dropped 4 bases and J dropped 6 bases, with 16 bases sitting between them.

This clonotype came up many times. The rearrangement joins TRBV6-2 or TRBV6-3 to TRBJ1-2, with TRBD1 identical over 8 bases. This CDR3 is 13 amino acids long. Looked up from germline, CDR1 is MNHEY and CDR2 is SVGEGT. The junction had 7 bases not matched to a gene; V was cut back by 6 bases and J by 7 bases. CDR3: CASSNYRGFGYTF. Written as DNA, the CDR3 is TGTGCCAGCAGCAATTACAGGGGGTTTGGCTACACCTTC.

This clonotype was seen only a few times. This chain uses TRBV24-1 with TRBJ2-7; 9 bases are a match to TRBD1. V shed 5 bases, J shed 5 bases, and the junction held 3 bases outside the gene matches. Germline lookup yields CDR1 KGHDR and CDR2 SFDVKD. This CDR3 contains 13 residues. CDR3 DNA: TGTGCCACCAGTGGGGACAGGGATGACGAGCAGTACTTC. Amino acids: CATSGDRDDEQYF.

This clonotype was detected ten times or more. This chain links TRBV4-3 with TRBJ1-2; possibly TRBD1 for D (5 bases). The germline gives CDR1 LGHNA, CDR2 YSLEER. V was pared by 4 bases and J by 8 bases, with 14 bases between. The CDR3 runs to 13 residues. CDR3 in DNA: TGCGCCAGCAGCCCCGGGCCACAGGTGGGCTACACCTTC. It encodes CASSPGPQVGYTF.

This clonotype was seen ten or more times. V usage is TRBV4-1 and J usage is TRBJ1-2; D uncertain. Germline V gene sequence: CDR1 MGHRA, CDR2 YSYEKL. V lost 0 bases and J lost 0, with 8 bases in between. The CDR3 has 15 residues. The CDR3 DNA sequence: TGCGCCAGCAGCCAAGAATCTGGATCTAACTATGGCTACACCTTC. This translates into CASSQESGSNYGYTF.